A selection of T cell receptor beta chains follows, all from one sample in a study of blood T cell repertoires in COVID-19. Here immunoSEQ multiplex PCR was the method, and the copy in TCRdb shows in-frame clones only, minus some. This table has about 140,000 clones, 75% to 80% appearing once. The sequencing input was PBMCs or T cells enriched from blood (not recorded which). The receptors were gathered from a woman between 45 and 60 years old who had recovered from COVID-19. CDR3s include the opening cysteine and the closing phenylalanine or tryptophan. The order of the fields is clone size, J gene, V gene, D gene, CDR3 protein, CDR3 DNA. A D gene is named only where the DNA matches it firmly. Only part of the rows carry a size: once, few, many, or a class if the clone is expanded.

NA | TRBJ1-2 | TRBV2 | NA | CASRDHRGSELNYGYTF | TGTGCCAGCAGGGATCATCGGGGTTCTGAGCTTAACTATGGCTACACCTTC
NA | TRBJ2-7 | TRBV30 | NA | CAWSVRGYEQYF | TGTGCCTGGAGTGTACGGGGATACGAGCAGTACTTC
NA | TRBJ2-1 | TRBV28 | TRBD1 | CASSLLDWDSDSYNEQFF | TGTGCCAGCAGTTTATTGGATTGGGACAGTGACTCCTACAATGAGCAGTTCTTC
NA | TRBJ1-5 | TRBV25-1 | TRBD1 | CASSKATGLEGSNQPQHF | TGTGCCAGCAGTAAGGCGACAGGGTTGGAGGGAAGCAATCAGCCCCAGCATTTT
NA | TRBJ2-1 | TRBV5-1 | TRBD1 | CASSLWTGNNEQFF | TGCGCCAGCAGCTTGTGGACAGGAAACAATGAGCAGTTCTTC
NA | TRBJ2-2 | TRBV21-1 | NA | CASSKAHDRTSVTGELFF | TGTGCCAGCAGCAAAGCGCACGACCGGACTAGCGTCACCGGGGAGCTGTTTTTT
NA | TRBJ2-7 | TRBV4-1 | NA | CASSQERFGRDSEQYF | TGCGCCAGCAGCCAAGAAAGGTTTGGACGGGATAGCGAGCAGTACTTC
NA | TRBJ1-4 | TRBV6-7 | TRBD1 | CASSYSNKGACGKLFF | TGTGCCAGCAGTTACTCGAATAAGGGGGCGTGTGGAAAACTGTTTTTT
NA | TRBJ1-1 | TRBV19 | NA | CASSPRSQEVRAFF | TGTGCCAGTAGTCCTCGGAGCCAGGAGGTCCGGGCTTTCTTT
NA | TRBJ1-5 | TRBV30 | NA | CAWSEGGQPQHF | TGTGCCTGGAGCGAAGGAGGTCAGCCCCAGCATTTT
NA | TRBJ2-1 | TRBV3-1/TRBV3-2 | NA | CASSRPGLTYNEQFF | TGTGCCAGCAGCCGCCCCGGACTAACTTACAATGAGCAGTTCTTC
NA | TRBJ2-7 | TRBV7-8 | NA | CASSLARWQEQYF | TGTGCCAGCAGCTTAGCGCGGTGGCAGGAGCAGTACTTC
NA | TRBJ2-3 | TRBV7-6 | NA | CASSLMPSEDTQYF | TGTGCCAGCAGCTTAATGCCTAGCGAAGATACGCAGTATTTT
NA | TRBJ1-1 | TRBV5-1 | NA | CASSLGGYLNTEAFF | TGCGCCAGCAGCTTGGGAGGGTACTTGAACACTGAAGCTTTCTTT
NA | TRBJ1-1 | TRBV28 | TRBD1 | CASSLLYRGPLDEAFF | TGTGCCAGCAGTTTATTATACAGGGGGCCGTTGGATGAAGCTTTCTTT
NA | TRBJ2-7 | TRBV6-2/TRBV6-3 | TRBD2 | CASSWDYYEQYF | TGTGCCAGCAGTTGGGACTATTACGAGCAGTACTTC
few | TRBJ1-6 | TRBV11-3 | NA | CASSLDRGQRGSPLHF | TGTGCCAGCAGCTTAGATCGAGGGCAGAGAGGTTCACCCCTCCACTTT
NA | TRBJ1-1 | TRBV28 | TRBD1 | CASSMTGDRTEAFF | TGTGCCAGCAGTATGACAGGGGATCGGACTGAAGCTTTCTTT
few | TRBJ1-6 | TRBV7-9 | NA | CASSLASSYNSPLHF | TGTGCCAGCAGCTTAGCTAGCTCCTATAATTCACCCCTCCACTTT
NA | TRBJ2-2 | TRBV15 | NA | CATSRLPRQGIGELFF | TGTGCCACCAGCAGACTACCCCGCCAGGGAATCGGGGAGCTGTTTTTT
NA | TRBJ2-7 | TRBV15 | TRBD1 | CATSRPRTGGAEQYF | TGTGCCACCAGCAGACCAAGGACAGGGGGCGCCGAGCAGTACTTC
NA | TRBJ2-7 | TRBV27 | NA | CASSFVDAMTYEQYF | TGTGCCAGCAGTTTTGTCGATGCGATGACCTACGAGCAGTACTTC
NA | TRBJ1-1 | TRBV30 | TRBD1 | CACSQPGGTEAFF | TGTGCCTGCTCCCAACCAGGGGGCACTGAAGCTTTCTTT
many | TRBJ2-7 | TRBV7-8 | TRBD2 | CASSQGGGEQYF | TGTGCCAGCAGCCAAGGCGGGGGCGAGCAGTACTTC
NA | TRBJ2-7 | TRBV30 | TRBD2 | CAWSVASGRTHEQYF | TGTGCCTGGAGTGTAGCTAGCGGGAGAACCCACGAGCAGTACTTC